Listed below are T cell receptor beta chains from one sample, sequenced in a study of cytomegalovirus exposure and HLA in healthy donors. Libraries were prepared by immunoSEQ multiplex PCR; TCRdb keeps only in-frame clonotypes and omits some of them. Among 120,000 or so clones listed, roughly nine tenths were seen once. Specimen: PBMCs. The receptors stem from a woman between 18 and 29 years old in good health and CMV-seronegative. CDR3s include the opening cysteine and the closing phenylalanine or tryptophan. A D gene is named only where the DNA matches it firmly. Some rows mark clone size as missing; the rest say once, few, many or name a class of expanded clone.

abundance: .; len: 14; d_gene: TRBD2; v_gene: TRBV29-1; j_gene: TRBJ2-5; CDR3nt: TGCAGCGTCGGGCCAGCGGGGGGGCAAGAGACCCAGTACTTC; CDR3aa: CSVGPAGGQETQYF
abundance: .; len: 15; d_gene: .; v_gene: TRBV19; j_gene: TRBJ1-6; CDR3nt: TGTGCCAGTAGTATAACGGGGGGCGAGGGATCACCCCTCCACTTT; CDR3aa: CASSITGGEGSPLHF
abundance: .; len: 13; d_gene: .; v_gene: TRBV28; j_gene: TRBJ1-5; CDR3nt: TGTGCCAGCAGCCCGACAAGTTATCAGCCCCAGCATTTT; CDR3aa: CASSPTSYQPQHF
abundance: .; len: 14; d_gene: .; v_gene: TRBV5-6; j_gene: TRBJ1-1; CDR3nt: TGTGCCAGCACCCGGGGTTCGCGGAACACTGAAGCTTTCTTT; CDR3aa: CASTRGSRNTEAFF
abundance: .; len: 14; d_gene: .; v_gene: TRBV25-1; j_gene: TRBJ2-2; CDR3nt: TGTGCCAGCAGTGAGAACAGTTACACCGGGGAGCTGTTTTTT; CDR3aa: CASSENSYTGELFF
abundance: .; len: 13; d_gene: TRBD1; v_gene: TRBV19; j_gene: TRBJ2-7; CDR3nt: TGTGCCAGTAGCCGGGACAGGGGGGACGAGCAGTACTTC; CDR3aa: CASSRDRGDEQYF
abundance: .; len: 15; d_gene: TRBD1; v_gene: TRBV6-5; j_gene: TRBJ1-6; CDR3nt: TGTGCCAGCAGTCCAGGGGGCGTAGGTAATTCACCCCTCCACTTT; CDR3aa: CASSPGGVGNSPLHF
abundance: .; len: 16; d_gene: .; v_gene: TRBV28; j_gene: TRBJ2-7; CDR3nt: TGTGCCAGCAGTTTGGGGCCAGCAGGGGCTTCCTACGAGCAGTACTTC; CDR3aa: CASSLGPAGASYEQYF
abundance: .; len: 18; d_gene: TRBD1; v_gene: TRBV28; j_gene: TRBJ1-1; CDR3nt: TGTGCCAGCAGTTTATATGAGGGACAGGGGGCCCTGAACACTGAAGCTTTCTTT; CDR3aa: CASSLYEGQGALNTEAFF
abundance: .; len: 22; d_gene: .; v_gene: TRBV12-2; j_gene: TRBJ2-2; CDR3nt: TGTGCAAGTCGCTTAGCGAGTAATTACGACAGGGTAAGGGGCACGAACACCGGGGAGCTGTTTTTT; CDR3aa: CASRLASNYDRVRGTNTGELFF
abundance: .; len: 15; d_gene: .; v_gene: TRBV19; j_gene: TRBJ2-1; CDR3nt: TGTGCCAGTAGTCCACAGGCGAGCTCCTACAATGAGCAGTTCTTC; CDR3aa: CASSPQASSYNEQFF
abundance: .; len: 15; d_gene: TRBD1; v_gene: TRBV7-9; j_gene: TRBJ1-1; CDR3nt: TGTGCCAGCAGCCTCTCTGACAGGGGAGGCACTGAAGCTTTCTTT; CDR3aa: CASSLSDRGGTEAFF
abundance: .; len: 15; d_gene: TRBD2; v_gene: TRBV7-9; j_gene: TRBJ2-7; CDR3nt: TGTGCCAGCAGCTCAGCCCGAGCTAGCGGGGACGAGCAGTACTTC; CDR3aa: CASSSARASGDEQYF
abundance: few; len: 13; d_gene: .; v_gene: TRBV2; j_gene: TRBJ2-7; CDR3nt: TGTGCCAGCAGTGACGAGAATGATTACGAGCAGTACTTC; CDR3aa: CASSDENDYEQYF
abundance: .; len: 15; d_gene: .; v_gene: TRBV10-1; j_gene: TRBJ2-4; CDR3nt: TGCGCCAGCAGTGAAGCATTACTAGCCAAAAACATTCAGTACTTC; CDR3aa: CASSEALLAKNIQYF
abundance: few; len: 13; d_gene: .; v_gene: TRBV5-6; j_gene: TRBJ2-3; CDR3nt: TGTGCCAGCAGCTTATCGGGGTCGGATACGCAGTATTTT; CDR3aa: CASSLSGSDTQYF
abundance: .; len: 15; d_gene: TRBD2; v_gene: TRBV5-1; j_gene: TRBJ2-1; CDR3nt: TGCGCCAGCAGCGAAACTAGCGGGAATTGGAATGAGCAGTTCTTC; CDR3aa: CASSETSGNWNEQFF
abundance: .; len: 14; d_gene: .; v_gene: TRBV4-1; j_gene: TRBJ2-3; CDR3nt: TGCGCCAGCAGCCAGGACGGGGATTCGGTTACGCAGTATTTT; CDR3aa: CASSQDGDSVTQYF
abundance: .; len: 15; d_gene: .; v_gene: TRBV19; j_gene: TRBJ1-4; CDR3nt: TGTGCCAGTAGTACAGACAGGACAACTAATGAAAAACTGTTTTTT; CDR3aa: CASSTDRTTNEKLFF
abundance: once; len: 15; d_gene: .; v_gene: TRBV4-1; j_gene: TRBJ2-7; CDR3nt: TGCGCCAGCAGCCAAGCCGGGACAATGTCCTACGAGCAGTACTTC; CDR3aa: CASSQAGTMSYEQYF
abundance: .; len: 13; d_gene: TRBD1; v_gene: TRBV29-1; j_gene: TRBJ1-1; CDR3nt: TGCAGCGCCGCTCGACAGGGGTACACTGAAGCTTTCTTT; CDR3aa: CSAARQGYTEAFF
abundance: .; len: 16; d_gene: TRBD1; v_gene: TRBV6-5; j_gene: TRBJ1-1; CDR3nt: TGTGCCAGCAGTTCTCGGACAGGGCGGGGGGGGACTGAAGCTTTCTTT; CDR3aa: CASSSRTGRGGTEAFF
abundance: .; len: 14; d_gene: TRBD2; v_gene: TRBV30; j_gene: TRBJ2-1; CDR3nt: TGTGCCTGGAATGCCGGGGGGGCGGTCAATGAGCAGTTCTTC; CDR3aa: CAWNAGGAVNEQFF
abundance: .; len: 16; d_gene: .; v_gene: TRBV28; j_gene: TRBJ1-4; CDR3nt: TGTGCCAGCAGTTTTTCGCGGGGGGCGGGGGATGAAAAACTGTTTTTT; CDR3aa: CASSFSRGAGDEKLFF
abundance: .; len: 15; d_gene: .; v_gene: TRBV7-9; j_gene: TRBJ1-3; CDR3nt: TGTGCCAGCAGCTTAGCGAGTGACTCTGGAAACACCATATATTTT; CDR3aa: CASSLASDSGNTIYF
abundance: .; len: 13; d_gene: TRBD2; v_gene: TRBV29-1; j_gene: TRBJ2-7; CDR3nt: TGCAGCGCCCTAAAGAACCAGCGGGACGTCCTTTACTTC; CDR3aa: CSALKNQRDVLYF
abundance: once; len: 12; d_gene: .; v_gene: TRBV27; j_gene: TRBJ1-4; CDR3nt: TGTGCCAGCAGTAGAGATAATGAAAAACTGTTTTTT; CDR3aa: CASSRDNEKLFF
abundance: .; len: 15; d_gene: .; v_gene: TRBV11-2; j_gene: TRBJ1-2; CDR3nt: TGTGCCAGCAGCTTGGTTGCAGGCAACTTCATGACCTACACCTTC; CDR3aa: CASSLVAGNFMTYTF
abundance: .; len: 13; d_gene: .; v_gene: TRBV5-3; j_gene: TRBJ1-1; CDR3nt: TGTGCCAGAAGCCCTTGGGAAACAGGGAGAGCTTTCTTT; CDR3aa: CARSPWETGRAFF